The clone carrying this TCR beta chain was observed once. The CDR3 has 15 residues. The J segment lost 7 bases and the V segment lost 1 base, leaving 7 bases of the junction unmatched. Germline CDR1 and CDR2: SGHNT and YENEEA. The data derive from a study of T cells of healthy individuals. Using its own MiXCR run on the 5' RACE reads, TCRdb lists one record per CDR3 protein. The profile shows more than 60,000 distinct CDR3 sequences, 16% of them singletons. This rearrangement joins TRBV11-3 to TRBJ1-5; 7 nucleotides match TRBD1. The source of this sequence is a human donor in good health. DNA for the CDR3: TGTGCCAGCAGCTTAGGTGACAGGGCAGGGCAGCCCCAGCATTTT. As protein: CASSLGDRAGQPQHF.